The rows below give T cell receptor beta chains drawn from one sample of a study of CXCR3-negative and CXCR3-positive naive CD8 T cells. From the 5' RACE reads, TCRdb lists one entry per CDR3 protein and no DNA. The sample data list under 30,000 distinct CDR3 sequences. The source material was memory CD8+ T cells from blood. The source is a human donor in good health. Some clones in this sample may be carry-over from other donors' samples. Each CDR3 is given with its conserved first and last residue. Clone size is given for some rows only: seen once, a few or many times, or a class if the clone is expanded.

clone_size,j_call,v_call,cdr3_aa
.,TRBJ2-2,TRBV7-8,CASSHPGLDITGELFF
.,TRBJ2-4,TRBV13,CASSTSDRGNIQYF
.,TRBJ2-1,TRBV3-1,CASSQVRETSYNEQFF
.,TRBJ2-3,TRBV7-3,CASSPLAPSTDTQYF
.,TRBJ2-2,TRBV19,CASSSPSGTNTGELFF
.,TRBJ2-2,TRBV29-1,CSGSSGGGGGELFF
medium-sized,TRBJ2-5,TRBV7-9,CASSSNKLPAAETQYF
.,TRBJ1-1,TRBV30,CAWRQNTEAFF
.,TRBJ2-2,TRBV29-1,CSVEGWGTGELFF
.,TRBJ2-1,TRBV24-1,CATSDLGIEGSSYNEQFF
.,TRBJ1-5,TRBV7-9,CASSFARGQERNQPQHF